This entry lists 23 T cell receptor beta chains sequenced from one sample in a study of blood T cell repertoires in COVID-19. Using immunoSEQ multiplex PCR, the repertoire was profiled, and TCRdb retains in-frame clones only, with some absent. Among 20,000 to 25,000 clones listed, around nine tenths were seen once. Sequencing input: peripheral blood. The receptors stem from a human donor with active COVID-19. The donor label of this sample is uncertain.

This clone was observed a handful of times. This chain joins TRBV3-1 (or the pseudogene TRBV3-2) and TRBJ1-2; unclear D gene. The germline V gene has CDR1 LGHDT and CDR2 YNNKEL (reference sequence). This CDR3 is built from 16 residues. V lost 1 base, J lost 3 bases, and 15 bases lay in between. CDR3 in DNA: TGTGCCAGCAGCCAAGTTGACAAGAAAAGTGACTATGGCTACACCTTC. It encodes CASSQVDKKSDYGYTF.

The chain links TRBV7-6 to TRBJ1-6, with unresolved D. Trimming removed 2 bases from V and 9 bases from J, with 11 bases in between. CDR1 is SGHVS, CDR2 FNYEAQ, per germline. The CDR3 runs 14 residues. This CDR3 reads CASSLQEVVSPLHF. In nucleotides, the CDR3 is TGTGCCAGCAGCTTACAGGAGGTAGTTTCACCCCTCCACTTT.

This chain uses TRBV10-3 with TRBJ2-7; D is perhaps TRBD1 (5 bases). V lost 2 bases and J lost 5, with 7 bases in between. The germline V gene encodes CDR1 ENHRY and CDR2 SYGVKD. This CDR3 spans 12 amino acids. CDR3 sequence: CAISERGNEQYF. CDR3 DNA sequence: TGTGCCATCAGTGAGAGGGGAAACGAGCAGTACTTC.

The chain uses TRBV25-1 and TRBJ2-7, with no clear D. CDR3 length: 14 residues. The germline V gene encodes CDR1 MGHDK and CDR2 SYGVNS. V gave up 4 bases and J gave up 3 bases, with 13 bases separating them. CDR3 coding DNA: TGTGCCAGCAGTGGAGCGATATCGGGCTACGAGCAGTACTTC. Translation gives CASSGAISGYEQYF.

The chain carries TRBV7-9 and TRBJ2-7, with D possibly being TRBD1 (6 bases). V was clipped by 5 bases and J by 1 base, with 12 bases between them. The CDR3 totals 14 residues. The germline CDR1 and CDR2 sequences are SEHNR and FQNEAQ (reference sequence). The CDR3 loop reads CASSHSGQSYEQYF. The CDR3 bases are TGTGCCAGCAGCCACAGCGGACAGTCCTACGAGCAGTACTTC.

This sequence joins TRBV5-4 and TRBJ2-2; 8 bases fit TRBD2. The CDR3 extends over 17 amino acids. Germline-derived CDR1 and CDR2 are SGHNT and YYREEE (reference sequence). Trimming removed 3 bases from V and 4 bases from J; junction bases left unmatched: 11. The CDR3 reads CASSSGKRESITGELFF. The DNA of the CDR3 is TGTGCCAGCAGCTCGGGGAAGCGGGAGAGTATCACCGGGGAGCTGTTTTTT.

The rearrangement links TRBV6-5 to TRBJ2-7; TRBD2 matches 7 bases. Germline V gene data show CDR1 as MNHEY and CDR2 as SVGAGI. Trimming took 6 bases from V and 2 from J; bases not matched to a gene: 7. The CDR3 has 14 residues. In DNA form, the CDR3 reads TGTGCCAGCAGAGTAGCGGGTAAAACCTACGAGCAGTACTTC. This codes for CASRVAGKTYEQYF.

The chain joins TRBV5-5 to TRBJ1-1; 7 bases agree with TRBD1. This CDR3 has 14 residues. Germline lookup yields CDR1 SGHKS and CDR2 YYEKEE (reference sequence). V lost 0 bases, J lost 3 bases, and 2 bases stayed unmatched. DNA for the CDR3: TGTGCCAGCAGCTTGGCGGGGACAGACACTGAAGCTTTCTTT. Translation: CASSLAGTDTEAFF.

This sequence joins TRBV7-6 and TRBJ2-7; a possible D gene is TRBD2 (5 bases). Trimming shortened V by 6 bases and J by 1 base, and 16 bases separated the two germline ends. The CDR3 runs to 15 residues. Germline CDR1 SGHVS, CDR2 FNYEAQ. This CDR3 is CASSPSPRVSYEQYF. CDR3 nucleotide sequence: TGTGCCAGCAGTCCAAGTCCGCGGGTTTCCTACGAGCAGTACTTC.

This clone was seen only a few times. This chain joins TRBV11-3 and TRBJ2-7, with unresolved D. V shed 1 base and J shed 4 bases, with 8 bases lying between them. CDR3 length: 13 residues. Germline V CDR1 and CDR2: SGHNT, YENEEA. The DNA for the CDR3 is TGTGCCAGCAGCTTAGGGTCCGGTTACGAGCAGTACTTC. Residues: CASSLGSGYEQYF.

This chain connects TRBV2 to TRBJ1-1, with TRBD1 matching 8 bases. J gave up 4 bases and V 4 bases, and 2 bases lay outside the gene matches. Germline assignment: CDR1 SNHLY and CDR2 FYNNEI. The CDR3 is 13 amino acids. CDR3 nucleotides: TGTGCCAGCAGTGGGGACAGGCGCACTGAAGCTTTCTTT. Translated, it gives CASSGDRRTEAFF.

The chain joins TRBV7-8 to TRBJ1-2, with D uncertain. The CDR3 has 13 amino acids. Trimming removed 5 bases at V and 1 base at J, with 8 bases between. The germline CDR1 and CDR2 sequences are SGHVS and FQNEAQ. The CDR3 sequence: CASSQGGNYGYTF. As DNA, the CDR3 is TGTGCCAGCAGCCAAGGCGGTAACTATGGCTACACCTTC. The full variable domain, in which reference TRBV7-8 and TRBJ1-2 provide the parts outside the CDR3, is GAGVSQSPRYKVAKRGQDVALRCDPISGHVSLFWYQQALGQGPEFLTYFQNEAQLDKSGLPSDRFFAERPEGSVSTLKIQRTQQEDSAVYLCASSQGGNYGYTFGSGTRLTVV.

The chain couples TRBV3-1 (or the pseudogene TRBV3-2) to TRBJ2-7; 7 nucleotides match TRBD1. This CDR3 has 15 amino acids. Trimming cost V 3 bases and J 5 bases; bases outside gene matches: 10. The germline gives CDR1 LGHDT, CDR2 YNNKEL (reference sequence). The DNA for the CDR3 is TGTGCCAGCAGCCACCGACAGGGCCAGTACCACGAGCAGTACTTC. As protein: CASSHRQGQYHEQYF.

The chain has TRBV6-6 and TRBJ1-5; no reliable D call. Trimming removed 1 base from V and 5 bases from J, with 15 bases in between. The CDR3 consists of 16 residues. From germline, CDR1 is MNHNY and CDR2 SVGAGI (reference sequence). The CDR3 DNA reads as TGTGCCAGCAGTTACTTGGATAAACAGCAGCATCAGCCCCAGCATTTT. It yields the protein CASSYLDKQQHQPQHF.

The genes are TRBV28 and TRBJ2-7; the match to TRBD2 covers 9 bases. Germline CDR1 and CDR2: MDHEN and SYDVKM. Trimming at V came to 6 bases and at J to 3 bases, leaving 3 bases not matched to a gene. The CDR3 sequence is 13 residues long. DNA for the CDR3: TGTGCCAGCAGACCTAGCGGGAACTACGAGCAGTACTTC. Its translation: CASRPSGNYEQYF.

This clone is labeled large. This chain joins TRBV4-3 and TRBJ2-7; TRBD1 matches at 7 bases. The CDR3 totals 13 residues. J gave up 6 bases and V 2 bases, and 4 bases lay outside the gene matches. The germline V gene encodes CDR1 LGHNA and CDR2 YSLEER. This CDR3 reads CASSQSQGFEQYF. The CDR3 DNA is TGCGCCAGCAGCCAATCACAGGGGTTCGAGCAGTACTTC.

This clone was detected once. In DNA form, the CDR3 reads TGTGCCAGCAGCCAAGAGAAGTCAGGGGGCGATGGGCCCTGGGTGTACGAGCAGTACTTC. Its translation: CASSQEKSGGDGPWVYEQYF. The chain links TRBV4-2 to TRBJ2-7; 8 nucleotides line up with TRBD1. Germline assignment: CDR1 LGHNA and CDR2 YNFKEQ. After removal of 0 bases from V and 4 bases from J, the junction contained 20 bases not matched to a gene. The length of the CDR3 is 20 residues.

The chain combines TRBV27 with TRBJ2-2, with TRBD1 as a possible D gene (6 bases). Germline V lookup: CDR1 MNHEY, CDR2 SMNVEV (reference sequence). V was clipped by 5 bases and J by 9 bases, with 10 bases between them. The CDR3 runs to 12 residues. The CDR3 region is CASSTGNRELFF. The CDR3 region has the DNA TGTGCCAGCAGTACAGGGAATCGGGAGCTGTTTTTT.

The chain links TRBV29-1 to TRBJ2-4; D possibly corresponds to TRBD2 (6 bases). In germline, CDR1 is SQVTM, CDR2 ANQGSEA. The CDR3 length is 15 residues. Trimming cost V 2 bases and J 4 bases, with 15 bases left between them. CDR3 sequence reads: CSVEIAENWKNIQYF. CDR3 bases: TGCAGCGTTGAAATAGCGGAGAATTGGAAAAACATTCAGTACTTC. The full variable domain, completed using reference TRBV29-1 and TRBJ2-4, is SAVISQKPSRDICQRGTSLTIQCQVDSQVTMMFWYRQQPGQSLTLIATANQGSEATYESGFVIDKFPISRPNLTFSTLTVSNMSPEDSSIYLCSVEIAENWKNIQYFGAGTRLSVL.

The chain uses TRBV28 and TRBJ1-5; no clear D gene. CDR1 is MDHEN, CDR2 SYDVKM, per germline. This CDR3 has 14 amino acids. V lost 10 bases, J lost 2 bases, and 15 bases lay in between. CDR3 sequence reads: CAIRLALGNQPQHF. CDR3 in DNA: TGTGCCATCCGATTGGCTCTTGGCAATCAGCCCCAGCATTTT.

The chain joins TRBV11-2 to TRBJ1-2; TRBD1 matches 8 bases. The V segment lost 4 bases and the J segment 1 base; nucleotides outside the gene matches: 8. The CDR3 runs 16 residues. The germline V gene has CDR1 SGHAT and CDR2 FQNNGV. The CDR3 sequence is CASSSGQGAGNYGYTF. The CDR3 nucleotides read TGTGCCAGCAGCTCCGGACAGGGAGCCGGTAACTATGGCTACACCTTC.

The rearrangement uses TRBV6-5 and TRBJ2-5; TRBD2 matches at 14 bases. V trimming: 8 bases; J trimming: 5 bases; junction bases outside the gene matches: 1. Germline V gives CDR1 MNHEY, CDR2 SVGAGI. The CDR3 is 13 amino acids. CDR3 in DNA: TGTGCCAGCCGGACTAGCGGGAGGGAGACCCAGTACTTC. Translated, it gives CASRTSGRETQYF.

This clone turned up a few times. The genes are TRBV10-3 and TRBJ2-1, with TRBD2 identical over 8 bases. Germline lookup yields CDR1 ENHRY and CDR2 SYGVKD. The CDR3 has 16 amino acids. Losses at the gene ends were 11 bases for V and 0 bases for J; bases not matched to a gene: 12. CDR3 residues: CASCPGTRSSYNEQFF. The CDR3 DNA sequence: TGTGCCTCTTGTCCCGGGACTAGGAGCTCCTACAATGAGCAGTTCTTC.